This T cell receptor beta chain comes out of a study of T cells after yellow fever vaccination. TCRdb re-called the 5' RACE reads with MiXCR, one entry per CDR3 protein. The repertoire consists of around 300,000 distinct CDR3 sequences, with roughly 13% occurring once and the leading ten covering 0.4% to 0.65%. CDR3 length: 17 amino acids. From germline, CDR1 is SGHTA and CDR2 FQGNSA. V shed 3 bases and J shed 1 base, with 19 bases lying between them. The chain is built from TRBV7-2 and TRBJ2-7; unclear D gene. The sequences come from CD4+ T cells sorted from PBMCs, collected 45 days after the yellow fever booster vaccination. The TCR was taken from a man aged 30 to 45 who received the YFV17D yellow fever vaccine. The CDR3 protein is CASSFRVLTKSSYEQYF. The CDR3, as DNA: TGTGCCAGCAGCTTCCGGGTTCTTACGAAATCTTCCTACGAGCAGTACTTC.